This TCR beta chain emerged from a study of human T cells and chemical hapten exposure. Study-wide points: Expanded TCR counts at PT1 were positively correlated with the patch test score.

Time point here: pre-sensitization, week 0. Regarding treatment: therapeutic diphenylcyclopropenone sensitization with weekly scalp DPC. About this clonotype: Its matching antigen is unknown.

This CDR3 has 14 amino acids. V shed 7 bases and J shed 2 bases, with 9 bases lying between them. Per the germline V gene, CDR1 is SNHLY and CDR2 is FYNNEI. Each CDR3 protein gets one entry after TCRdb re-called the RACE reads with MiXCR. The sample records a few hundred thousand distinct CDR3 sequences, about 5% being singletons. The chain recombines TRBV2 with TRBJ2-6; D might be TRBD2 (5 bases). This receptor was obtained from a woman aged 18-29 years with alopecia areata. Some clones in this sample may be carry-over from other donors' samples. Sample: whole blood, taken in connection with sensitization to the hapten diphenylcyclopropenone (DPC). CDR3 nucleotide sequence: TGTGCCAGCACTGAGGGTGCTGGGGCCAACGTCCTGACTTTC. Its protein is CASTEGAGANVLTF.